What follows is one TCR beta chain and its context. The data were taken from a study of identical twins. Germline V gives CDR1 SGHTA, CDR2 FQGTGA. CDR3 length: 14 amino acids. V shed 5 bases and J shed 5 bases, with 15 bases lying between them. Carrying unique molecular identifiers, the cDNA also gained a universal primer site through template switching. TCRdb fed the 5' RACE reads into MiXCR, producing one record per CDR3 protein. Altogether 450,000 or so distinct CDR3 sequences are present, approximately 25% being singletons, with the ten largest covering 2.9%. These sequences were also reported in another study, on T cells expressing NK-cell markers. That report notes: Topping the CD3+CD56-NKG2C+ fraction as well were these clonotypes, in several donors.

The sequence derives from a woman aged 18-29 years in good health. V and J are TRBV7-3 and TRBJ1-2, with D possibly matching TRBD1 (6 bases). The source material was CD4+ T cells sorted from blood. CDR3 sequence (DNA): TGTGCCAGCAGCGCTCACCAAGGGGGTTATGGCTACACCTTC. Its protein product is CASSAHQGGYGYTF.